The rows below give T cell receptor beta chains drawn from one sample of a study of CD8 T cells in ankylosing spondylitis. MiXCR, applied by TCRdb to the 5' RACE reads, yields one record per CDR3 protein. The sample consists of under 400,000 distinct CDR3 sequences, under 14% of them appearing once. The sample consisted of blood, either unsorted or a sorted T cell fraction (not recorded which). All receptors derive from a female donor with ankylosing spondylitis or in good health (not recorded which). CDR3s include the opening cysteine and the closing phenylalanine or tryptophan. D genes are given only for firm matches. Clone size is stated in some rows and not others, as once, few, many or a class when expanded.

d_call j_call clone_size v_call cdr3_aa cdr3_nt
TRBD2 TRBJ2-7 many TRBV28 CASSLGVAGVVDEQYF TGTGCCAGCAGCCTTGGGGTGGCGGGAGTGGTCGACGAGCAGTACTTC
. TRBJ2-3 . TRBV20-1 CSARSLNPDTQYF TGCAGTGCCAGATCACTCAACCCAGATACGCAGTATTTT
TRBD2 TRBJ2-2 many TRBV7-2 CASSGGLAGPTGELFF TGTGCCAGCAGCGGGGGACTAGCGGGACCTACCGGGGAGCTGTTTTTT
. TRBJ2-1 few TRBV11-2 CASSLDGLALNEQFF TGTGCCAGCAGCTTAGATGGTCTAGCGCTGAATGAGCAGTTCTTC
. TRBJ2-1 many TRBV7-7 CASSSPPGTCNEQFF TGTGCTAGCAGCTCACCACCCGGGACTTGCAATGAGCAGTTCTTC
. TRBJ1-5 many TRBV20-1 CSARVGGHSNQPQHF TGCAGTGCTAGAGTTGGCGGGCATAGCAATCAGCCCCAGCATTTT
TRBD1 TRBJ2-5 . TRBV10-3 CAVRQGGRETQYF TGTGCCGTCCGACAGGGGGGGAGAGAGACCCAGTACTTC
TRBD2 TRBJ2-3 many TRBV20-1 CSARETSGSILSTQYF TGCAGTGCTAGAGAGACTAGCGGGAGTATCTTGAGTACGCAGTATTTT
TRBD2 TRBJ2-1 many TRBV10-3 CAISELGGGYNEQFF TGTGCCATCAGTGAGCTGGGCGGGGGGTACAATGAGCAGTTCTTC
. TRBJ2-7 many TRBV5-1 CASSLIQAAAYEQYF TGCGCCAGCAGCTTGATCCAGGCAGCGGCCTACGAGCAGTACTTC
. TRBJ2-1 many TRBV28 CASSLGGEAYNEQFF TGTGCCAGCAGTTTAGGCGGGGAAGCCTACAATGAGCAGTTCTTC
TRBD2 TRBJ2-1 . TRBV29-1 CSVEEGLAGVDEQFF TGCAGCGTTGAAGAGGGGCTAGCGGGAGTGGATGAGCAGTTCTTC
TRBD1 TRBJ1-5 many TRBV20-1 CSASRQGFGQPQHF TGCAGTGCTAGTCGACAGGGGTTTGGTCAGCCCCAGCATTTT
. TRBJ2-1 once TRBV11-2 CASSPRGGGTEQFF TGTGCCAGCAGCCCCCGAGGGGGGGGCACTGAGCAGTTCTTC
. TRBJ2-5 many TRBV28 CASSLSRGGTQYF TGTGCCAGCAGCCTTTCAAGGGGGGGGACCCAGTACTTC
. TRBJ1-5 few TRBV7-3 CASSFGRVENQPQHF TGTGCCAGCAGCTTTGGCAGGGTGGAGAATCAGCCCCAGCATTTT
TRBD1 TRBJ1-1 many TRBV5-1 CASSLQQGGTEAFF TGCGCCAGCAGCTTACAACAGGGGGGCACTGAAGCTTTCTTT